This TCR beta chain appears in the sequencing data of a study of Ad26.COV2.S vaccination and SARS-CoV-2 variants. Some clones are missing from TCRdb's copy, which holds only in-frame ones; the method was immunoSEQ multiplex PCR. Altogether around 300,000 clones are present, about 87% being singletons, with the ten largest covering 6.4%. As to treatment: 15 to 20 received Ad26.COV2.S at low or high dose, single or two shots; several received placebo; per-sample allocation not given. All samples were drawn on day 63, counting from the first vaccine or placebo injection. The germline V gene encodes CDR1 LGHNA and CDR2 YNFKEQ. V shed 4 bases and J 3 bases; nucleotides not matched to a gene: 8. The length of the CDR3 is 15 residues.

The sequence came from a person between 18 and 59 years old who received the Ad26.COV2.S COVID-19 vaccine or a placebo. The chain couples TRBV4-2 to TRBJ2-7; 8 bases match TRBD2. The specimen comprised peripheral blood, sampled in a trial of Ad26.COV2.S vaccine versus placebo. CDR3 protein: CASSPREAGGYEQYF. In DNA, the CDR3 is TGTGCCAGCAGCCCCCGGGAGGCGGGGGGCTACGAGCAGTACTTC.